This TCR beta chain was found in a study of blood T cell repertoires in COVID-19. Overall study context: COVID-19 samples, acute and convalescent, were from the United States, Italy and Spain.

Trimming removed 5 bases from V and 0 bases from J, with 11 bases in between. The CDR3 contains 15 residues. Germline lookup yields CDR1 SEHNR and CDR2 FQNEAQ (reference sequence). This clone was recorded only once. Source study methods: By means of reference gene primer amplification, nucleated cell counts were estimated. Data came from immunoSEQ multiplex PCR; TCRdb stores just in-frame clones and leaves some out. V and J calls and clone size come straight from that table; D and trimming were deduced from the DNA. The profile shows some 150,000 clones, approximately 80% of them singletons. This chain connects TRBV7-9 to TRBJ1-3; D perhaps matches TRBD1 (6 bases). Input material: peripheral blood. This TCR derives from a woman between 45 and 60 years old with acute or convalescent COVID-19. This CDR3 reads CASSPGQHSGNTIYF. The CDR3 DNA sequence: TGTGCCAGCAGCCCCGGACAGCACTCTGGAAACACCATATATTTT.